Listed below are T cell receptor beta chains from one sample, sequenced in a study of T cell repertoires in aging, cancer and after chemotherapy. TCRdb called the multiplex PCR reads again in MiXCR, with one record for every CDR3 protein. The sample includes several thousand distinct CDR3 sequences, 33% of them seen just once. The source material was blood. These receptors originate from a human donor in good health. The donor label of this sample is uncertain. Each CDR3 is given with its conserved first and last residue. A D gene is named only where the DNA matches it firmly. Size values are once, few and many counts, or a class for expanded clones, and some rows have none.

TRBD2	TRBV12-3/TRBV12-4	TRBJ2-5	NA	TGTGCCATCAGTGAGCGGCTAGCGGGGGGTCAGGGGGAGACCCAGTACTTC	CAISERLAGGQGETQYF
TRBD2	TRBV27	TRBJ2-3	NA	TGTGCCAGCAGGCCCGGGGTAGCGGGGGGGTGGGGTAGCACAGATACGCAGTATTTT	CASRPGVAGGWGSTDTQYF
NA	TRBV6-2/TRBV6-3	TRBJ1-6	NA	TGTGCCAGCAGCTGGACGGCGAGCTCCTATAATTCACCCCTCCACTTT	CASSWTASSYNSPLHF
TRBD2	TRBV12-3/TRBV12-4	TRBJ2-7	NA	TGTGCCAGCAGTCTCGCCAGGACTAGCGGGGGGGCGAGATACGAGCAGTACTTC	CASSLARTSGGARYEQYF
NA	TRBV5-4	TRBJ1-2	few	TGTGCCAGCAGCCAGTGGACAGAAGCTAACTATGGCTACACCTTC	CASSQWTEANYGYTF
NA	TRBV20-1	TRBJ2-5	once	TGCAGTGCTAGCCCTGGACTAGAGGGGGATCCGGAGACCCAGTACTTC	CSASPGLEGDPETQYF
NA	TRBV7-2	TRBJ1-6	few	TGTGCCAGCAGCCTTAGGAGCTCCTATAATTCACCCCTCCACTTT	CASSLRSSYNSPLHF
NA	TRBV5-1	TRBJ1-3	few	TGCGCCAGCAGCTTGGCCGACGCGGGTTGGCTGCCCTCTGGAAACACCATATATTTT	CASSLADAGWLPSGNTIYF
TRBD1	TRBV5-5	TRBJ2-1	few	TGTGCCAGCAGCTTGGGGGGGGGGACAGGGCCGGATGAGCAGTTCTTC	CASSLGGGTGPDEQFF
NA	TRBV5-4	TRBJ1-5	NA	TGCGCCAGCAGTTCAGGGTCGGAGCAGCCCCAGCATTTT	CASSSGSEQPQHF
NA	TRBV6-2/TRBV6-3	TRBJ1-1	NA	TGTGCCAGCACTTACAAGAGGGGCGATGACACTGAAGCTTTCTTT	CASTYKRGDDTEAFF
TRBD1	TRBV6-5	TRBJ1-2	NA	TGTGCCAGCAGGCCCGGGACAGGGACCTATGGCTACACCTTC	CASRPGTGTYGYTF
NA	TRBV18	TRBJ1-5	NA	TGTGCCAGCTCACGGACCGAGTCCAATCAGCCCCAGCATTTT	CASSRTESNQPQHF
TRBD1	TRBV15	TRBJ2-1	medium-sized	TGTGCCACCAGACCGGGACAGGGGGCCTACAATGAGCAGTTCTTC	CATRPGQGAYNEQFF
TRBD1	TRBV28	TRBJ2-5	NA	TGTGCCAGCAGTTTCGGAGGTCAGGGGGCGGGGGAGACCCAGTACTTC	CASSFGGQGAGETQYF
NA	TRBV6-5	TRBJ1-2	NA	TGTGCCAGCAGTTCCGAACACTCAGGGATGGGAACCTATGGCTACACCTTC	CASSSEHSGMGTYGYTF
TRBD1	TRBV19	TRBJ2-7	medium-sized	TGTGCCAGTAGTATAGCCCCCGGGACAGGGCCCTACGAGCAGTACTTC	CASSIAPGTGPYEQYF
TRBD1	TRBV6-1	TRBJ1-2	NA	TGTGCCAGCAGGATGGGACAGTTCTATGGCTACACCTTC	CASRMGQFYGYTF
TRBD2	TRBV12-3/TRBV12-4	TRBJ2-7	NA	TGTGCCAGCAGTCTGACTAGCGGGGATAGGTACTACGAGCAGTACTTC	CASSLTSGDRYYEQYF
TRBD1	TRBV6-1	TRBJ2-7	NA	TGTGCCAGCAGCCCGGGGACAGGCTCGACTTTGGAGCAGTACTTC	CASSPGTGSTLEQYF
NA	TRBV7-2	TRBJ2-1	NA	TGTGCCAGCAGCTTAGGTGGAACTCTTAATGAGCAGTTCTTC	CASSLGGTLNEQFF
TRBD1	TRBV10-3	TRBJ2-7	NA	TGTGCCATCTCGCCGGGACAGGGGTTCCACGAGCAGTACTTC	CAISPGQGFHEQYF